This T cell receptor (beta chain) stems from a study of blood T cell repertoires in COVID-19. Per germline, CDR1 SGHTA and CDR2 FQGNSA. There are 17 residues in the CDR3. Trimming pared 2 bases from V and 0 bases from J, leaving 14 bases between. The data were produced by immunoSEQ multiplex PCR, yet TCRdb's version contains in-frame clones alone and is incomplete. The table shows under 200,000 clones, with around 84% occurring only once. This sequence was found in a woman aged 80 or over with acute or convalescent COVID-19. The chain recombines TRBV7-2 with TRBJ2-1; possible D gene TRBD1, 5 bases. Sequenced input: peripheral blood. CDR3 sequence (DNA): TGTGCCAGCAGCTTATTGGGGCCGGTCAGCTCCTACAATGAGCAGTTCTTC. Translated, it gives CASSLLGPVSSYNEQFF.